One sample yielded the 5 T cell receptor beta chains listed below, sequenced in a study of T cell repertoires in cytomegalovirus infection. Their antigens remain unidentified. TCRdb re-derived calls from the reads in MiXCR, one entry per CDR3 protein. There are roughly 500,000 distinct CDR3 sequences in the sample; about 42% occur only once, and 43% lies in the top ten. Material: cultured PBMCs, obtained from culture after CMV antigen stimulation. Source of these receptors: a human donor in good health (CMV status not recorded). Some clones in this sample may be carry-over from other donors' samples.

The CDR3 region is CATQKKAAGANTEAFF. The CDR3 DNA is TGTGCCACCCAAAAGAAGGCGGCGGGAGCGAACACTGAAGCTTTCTTT. The rearrangement links TRBV6-8 to TRBJ1-1; D remains ambiguous. Trimming removed 10 bases at V and 1 base at J, with 22 bases between. There are 16 residues in the CDR3. CDR1 and CDR2 (germline): MNHGY, SAAAGT.

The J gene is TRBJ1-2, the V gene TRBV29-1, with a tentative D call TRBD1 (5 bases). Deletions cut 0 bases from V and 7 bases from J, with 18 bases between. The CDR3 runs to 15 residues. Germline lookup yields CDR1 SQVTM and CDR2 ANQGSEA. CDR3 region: CSVEDYPPAGGGYTF. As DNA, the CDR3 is TGCAGCGTTGAAGATTATCCCCCAGCCGGGGGTGGCTACACCTTC.

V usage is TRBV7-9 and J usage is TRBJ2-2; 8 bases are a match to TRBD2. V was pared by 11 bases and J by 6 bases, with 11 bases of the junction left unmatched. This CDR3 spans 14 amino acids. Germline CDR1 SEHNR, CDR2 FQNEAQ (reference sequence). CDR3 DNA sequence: TGTGCCCCCCAGCTAGCGGGTGATTCCGGGGAGCTGTTTTTT. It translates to CAPQLAGDSGELFF.

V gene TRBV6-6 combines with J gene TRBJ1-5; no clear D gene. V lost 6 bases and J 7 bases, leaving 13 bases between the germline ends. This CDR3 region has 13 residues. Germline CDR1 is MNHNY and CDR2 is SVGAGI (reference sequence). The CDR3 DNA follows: TGTGCCAGCAGCCCCTCTATTCTACAGCCCCAGCATTTT. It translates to CASSPSILQPQHF.

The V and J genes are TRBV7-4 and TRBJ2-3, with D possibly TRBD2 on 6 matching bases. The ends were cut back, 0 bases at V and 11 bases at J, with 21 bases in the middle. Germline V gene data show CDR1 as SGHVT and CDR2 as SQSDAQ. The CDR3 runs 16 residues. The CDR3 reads CASSLALAGSRILQYF. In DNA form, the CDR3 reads TGTGCCAGCAGCTTAGCGCTTGCGGGGAGCCGAATATTGCAGTATTTT.